The rows below give T cell receptor beta chains drawn from one sample of a study of cytomegalovirus exposure and HLA in healthy donors. The assay was immunoSEQ multiplex PCR, and TCRdb's table has in-frame clones only and misses some. The table includes roughly 110,000 clones, 60% to 80% detected once. The sequencing sample was made of PBMCs. All receptors derive from a woman aged 25 to 45 in good health and CMV-seropositive. Both conserved end residues are part of each CDR3. The order of the fields is clone size, D gene, J gene, V gene, CDR3 DNA, CDR3 protein. D genes are given only for firm matches. Not all rows give a size; the values are once, few, many and, for expanded clones, a class.

NA,TRBD1,TRBJ2-3,TRBV4-1,TGCGCCAGCAGCCAAGATCCACAGGGGACAGATACGCAGTATTTT,CASSQDPQGTDTQYF
NA,NA,TRBJ1-2,TRBV29-1,TGCAGCGTTGATGTGTCAGGGCCCCATGGCTACACCTTC,CSVDVSGPHGYTF
NA,NA,TRBJ2-1,TRBV6-6,TGTGCCAGCACAAAGAGGGCTAGCGATAATGAGCAGTTCTTC,CASTKRASDNEQFF
NA,TRBD2,TRBJ2-3,TRBV13,TGTGCCAGCAGCTTGAGCGGGAGACCTACACTCCACTGGGATACGCAGTATTTT,CASSLSGRPTLHWDTQYF
NA,NA,TRBJ2-5,TRBV9,TGTGCCAGCAGCGCCACTGCGTACCAAGAGACCCAGTACTTC,CASSATAYQETQYF
NA,NA,TRBJ1-6,TRBV11-2,TGTGCCAGCAGCTTAGTTCAGGGAACTAATTCACCCCTCCACTTT,CASSLVQGTNSPLHF
few,NA,TRBJ2-7,TRBV7-9,TGTGCCAGCAGCCCAAACTTCGAGCAGTACTTC,CASSPNFEQYF
NA,NA,TRBJ2-7,TRBV27,TGTGCCAGCAGTTTAGCGGGGCAAGGAGGCTCCTACGAGCAGTACTTC,CASSLAGQGGSYEQYF
once,TRBD2,TRBJ2-1,TRBV11-3,TGTGCCAGCAGCTTAGGGACTAGCGGGAGTTATCCCGGCAATGAGCAGTTCTTC,CASSLGTSGSYPGNEQFF
once,NA,TRBJ2-7,TRBV7-9,TGTGCCAGCAGCGCGGTAGTAAGCTCCTACGAGCAGTACTTC,CASSAVVSSYEQYF
NA,NA,TRBJ1-2,TRBV2,TGTGCCAGCAGCCCGGAGCAAGTTGTCAGTAACTATGGCTACACCTTC,CASSPEQVVSNYGYTF
NA,TRBD1,TRBJ1-3,TRBV5-6,TGTGCCAGCAGCACAGGGGACCTCTACTCTGGAAACACCATATATTTT,CASSTGDLYSGNTIYF
NA,NA,TRBJ1-1,TRBV7-9,TGTGCCAGCAGCTGGAGCGACAGTCGAGCTTTCTTT,CASSWSDSRAFF
NA,TRBD1,TRBJ1-2,TRBV5-4,TGTGCCAGCAGCCCTATGGGACAGTATGGCTACACCTTC,CASSPMGQYGYTF
NA,NA,TRBJ2-3,TRBV2,TGTGCCAGCAGCGGGGAACGTACAGATACGCAGTATTTT,CASSGERTDTQYF
few,TRBD2,TRBJ2-1,TRBV5-1,TGCGCCAGCAGCTCAGCAGGACTAGCGCTCAATGAGCGGTTCTTC,CASSSAGLALNERFF
NA,NA,TRBJ1-6,TRBV2,TGTGCCAGCAGTGATCGCGAGTTCTATAATTCACCCCTCCACTTT,CASSDREFYNSPLHF
NA,NA,TRBJ1-1,TRBV5-1,TGCGCCAGCAGCTTCCGGGACTATGGCACTGAAGCTTTCTTT,CASSFRDYGTEAFF
NA,NA,TRBJ2-3,TRBV11-3,TGTGCCAGCAGCACAAGCACAGATACGCAGTATTTT,CASSTSTDTQYF
NA,NA,TRBJ2-7,TRBV7-6,TGTGCCAGCAGCTTAAATCAGTACTACGAGCAGTACTTC,CASSLNQYYEQYF
once,NA,TRBJ1-2,TRBV2,TGTGCCAGCAGTGATACTGGACTAAATGTCTATGGCTACACCTTC,CASSDTGLNVYGYTF
NA,NA,TRBJ2-1,TRBV9,TGTGCCAGCAGCGTTCTTGGCCAAGGGGACAATGAGCAGTTCTTC,CASSVLGQGDNEQFF
NA,NA,TRBJ1-6,TRBV6-5,TGTGCCAGCAGTTATTTATCGGCGGGGGGCTCACCCCTCCACTTT,CASSYLSAGGSPLHF
NA,TRBD2,TRBJ2-1,TRBV7-7,TGTGCTAGCAGCTACGGGACTAGCGGAGCAAATGAGCAGTTCTTC,CASSYGTSGANEQFF
NA,NA,TRBJ2-5,TRBV5-1,TGCGCCAGCAGCCCACTGAGCTCCGAAGAGACCCAGTACTTC,CASSPLSSEETQYF
NA,TRBD1,TRBJ1-2,TRBV19,TGTGCCAGTAGTATAGACGGGACAGGGGTCTCTGGCTACACCTTC,CASSIDGTGVSGYTF
NA,TRBD1,TRBJ2-2,TRBV5-1,TGCGCCAGCAGCGCCACCGGGACAGGGGGCATCGGGGAGCTGTTTTTT,CASSATGTGGIGELFF
NA,NA,TRBJ2-7,TRBV27,TGTGCCAGCAGTTTATTGGGGAGGAGCTCCTACGAGCAGTACTTC,CASSLLGRSSYEQYF
NA,NA,TRBJ1-2,TRBV19,TGTGCCAGTAGCTTCAGGGCAGACTATGGCTACACCTTC,CASSFRADYGYTF
NA,NA,TRBJ2-5,TRBV2,TGTGCCAGCAGTTACGATAGAGAGACCCAGTACTTC,CASSYDRETQYF
once,NA,TRBJ2-5,TRBV11-2,TGTGCCAGCAGGGGCAGCACCGGGGTGGTGACCCAGTACTTC,CASRGSTGVVTQYF
NA,TRBD2,TRBJ2-1,TRBV2,TGTGCCAGCAGAGCGGAGACTAGCAAGTTCTTC,CASRAETSKFF
NA,NA,TRBJ1-1,TRBV6-5,TGTGCCAGCAGTTACAACGGCGGACTGGTGGGAGCTTTCTTT,CASSYNGGLVGAFF
NA,NA,TRBJ2-1,TRBV4-2,TGTGCCAGCAGCCAAGATTATAGTACTTCAGGCTTGACGCAGTTCTTC,CASSQDYSTSGLTQFF
NA,NA,TRBJ1-5,TRBV7-2,TGTGCCAGCAGCTTAGCAAGAGGGGGGCCCCAGCATTTT,CASSLARGGPQHF
NA,TRBD1,TRBJ1-5,TRBV5-6,TGTGCCAGCAGCCGATGGACAGGGTTGATGTATCAGCCCCAGCATTTT,CASSRWTGLMYQPQHF
few,TRBD1,TRBJ1-2,TRBV7-9,TGTGCCAGCAGCTCGGGGACAGAACTTAACTATGGCTACACCTTC,CASSSGTELNYGYTF
NA,NA,TRBJ1-5,TRBV6-1,TGTGCCAGCAGTGAAGATCCCAGTTATAGCAATCAGCCCCAGCATTTT,CASSEDPSYSNQPQHF
NA,TRBD2,TRBJ2-5,TRBV19,TGTGCCAGTAGTAAACTAGCGGGAGGGGAGACCCAGTACTTC,CASSKLAGGETQYF
NA,NA,TRBJ1-2,TRBV6-1,TGTGCCAGCAGTGAACTCAGGGGTACTGGCTACACCTTC,CASSELRGTGYTF
NA,TRBD1,TRBJ2-7,TRBV5-1,TGCGCCAGCAGCTTGGCCGGACAGGGCCTAGTCTACGAGCAGTACTTC,CASSLAGQGLVYEQYF
few,NA,TRBJ2-7,TRBV27,TGTGCCAGCAGTTTAGGGCGACAGTTCAACGAGCAGTACTTC,CASSLGRQFNEQYF
few,NA,TRBJ2-1,TRBV5-1,TGCGCCAGCAGTCCCGGCGGGTTCTCGGGCAATGAGCAGTTCTTC,CASSPGGFSGNEQFF
NA,NA,TRBJ1-1,TRBV5-1,TGCGCCAGCAGCACCAGGACACAAGGTGAAGCTTTCTTT,CASSTRTQGEAFF
NA,NA,TRBJ1-2,TRBV19,TGTGCCAGTAGTATAGAAACGACCAGGGGCTACACCTTC,CASSIETTRGYTF
NA,NA,TRBJ2-2,TRBV9,TGTGCCAGCAAAAGTAGAAGCAACACCGGGGAGCTGTTTTTT,CASKSRSNTGELFF
few,NA,TRBJ1-1,TRBV5-6,TGTGCCAGCAGCCGGACAGAGAACACTGAAGCTTTCTTT,CASSRTENTEAFF
NA,NA,TRBJ2-7,TRBV7-9,TGTGCCAGCAGCCGTTGGTCGGTGACAGAGATGGGCTACGAGCAGTACTTC,CASSRWSVTEMGYEQYF